The next 22 T cell receptor beta chains were all read from a single sample in a study of blood T cell repertoires in COVID-19. Sequencing was performed with immunoSEQ multiplex PCR; in TCRdb, only in-frame clones are kept and a portion is missing. Among around 190,000 clones listed, around 80% were seen once. What was sequenced was peripheral blood. The receptors were gathered from a human donor in a cohort sampled during active COVID-19.

The chain joins TRBV5-1 to TRBJ1-3; D uncertain. From germline, CDR1 is SGHRS and CDR2 YFSETQ. The V end was cut by 3 bases, the J end by 0 bases, with 16 bases between. This CDR3 region has 17 residues. CDR3 nucleotides: TGCGCCAGCAGCTCTCGTCCCTCTCCGGTCTCTGGAAACACCATATATTTT. This translates into CASSSRPSPVSGNTIYF.

This chain uses TRBV18 with TRBJ1-3, with a weak D call TRBD1 (5 bases). This CDR3 contains 15 residues. From germline, CDR1 is KGHSH and CDR2 LQKENI. Trimming stripped 4 bases from V and 4 bases from J, with 14 bases between. The CDR3, as DNA: TGTGCCAGCTCACTAGAGGGACTCGGAGGAAACACCATATATTTT. Translated: CASSLEGLGGNTIYF.

This chain joins TRBV7-8 and TRBJ1-2; a weak D match, TRBD1 (6 bases). Germline CDR1 and CDR2: SGHVS and FQNEAQ. V gave up 5 bases and J gave up 3 bases, with 22 bases separating them. This CDR3 region has 17 residues. The CDR3 DNA follows: TGTGCCAGCAGCCCTAGTCGGGGAGGGGGACTAGACTATGGCTACACCTTC. It codes for CASSPSRGGGLDYGYTF.

The chain employs TRBV29-1 and TRBJ2-1, with 11 bases aligning to TRBD2. The CDR3 has 15 residues. V dropped 4 bases and J dropped 6; count of bases not matched to a gene: 8. Germline CDR1 is SQVTM and CDR2 is ANQGSEA. The CDR3 is CSVGKRLAGSNEQFF. As DNA, the CDR3 is TGCAGCGTTGGAAAAAGACTAGCGGGAAGCAATGAGCAGTTCTTC.

This chain uses TRBV27 with TRBJ2-7; possible D gene TRBD1, 6 bases. Germline CDR1 and CDR2: MNHEY and SMNVEV (reference sequence). The length of the CDR3 is 13 residues. V gave up 5 bases and J gave up 3 bases, with 11 bases separating them. CDR3 loop: CASSDRSNYEQYF. CDR3 DNA sequence: TGTGCCAGCAGTGACAGGTCAAACTACGAGCAGTACTTC.

In its sample, this clone was seen once. The chain couples TRBV28 to TRBJ2-7; TRBD1 matches 9 bases. CDR3 length: 16 residues. The germline V gene encodes CDR1 MDHEN and CDR2 SYDVKM. The V and J ends lost 5 bases and 7 bases, in that order; junction bases with no gene match: 15. CDR3 coding DNA: TGTGCCAGCAGTACCGGGACAGGGAGCCGCGTGAAAGAGCAGTACTTC. It yields the protein CASSTGTGSRVKEQYF. Complete variable domain (other parts from reference TRBV28 and TRBJ2-7): DVKVTQSSRYLVKRTGEKVFLECVQDMDHENMFWYRQDPGLGLRLIYFSYDVKMKEKGDIPEGYSVSREKKERFSLILESASTNQTSMYLCASSTGTGSRVKEQYFGPGTRLTVT.

In regard to this clone: Other DNA sequences in the sample encode the same CDR3. The gene calls are TRBV6-5 and TRBJ1-5; TRBD1 matches at 7 bases. The CDR3 consists of 14 residues. Germline V gene sequence: CDR1 MNHEY, CDR2 SVGAGI. V lost 6 bases and J lost 4; bases outside the gene matches: 6. This CDR3 reads CASSLRGPNQPQHF. In DNA form, the CDR3 reads TGTGCCAGCAGCCTGAGGGGGCCGAATCAGCCCCAGCATTTT.

The rearrangement links TRBV28 to TRBJ1-4; 7 bases agree with TRBD1. CDR3 length equals 14 residues. Trimming at V came to 2 bases and at J to 5 bases, leaving 2 bases not matched to a gene. Germline assignment: CDR1 MDHEN and CDR2 SYDVKM. The DNA for the CDR3 is TGTGCCAGCAGTTTAGGGGGACAGAATGAAAAACTGTTTTTT. It yields the protein CASSLGGQNEKLFF.

This chain links TRBV28 with TRBJ2-4, with D maybe TRBD1 (6 bases). V gave up 0 bases and J gave up 6 bases, with 9 bases separating them. The CDR3 consists of 14 residues. The V gene's germline CDR1 is MDHEN and CDR2 SYDVKM. CDR3 DNA: TGTGCCAGCAGTTTATGGGGGGCTGGAAACATTCAGTACTTC. Translated: CASSLWGAGNIQYF.

V gene TRBV7-2 combines with J gene TRBJ1-1; a possible D gene is TRBD1 (5 bases). Between the trimmed V and J ends, which lost 3 bases and 5 bases, there was a span of 10 bases. The CDR3 consists of 13 residues. Germline V lookup: CDR1 SGHTA, CDR2 FQGNSA. CDR3 protein: CASSLTVGTEAFF. DNA of the CDR3: TGTGCCAGCAGCTTGACAGTAGGGACTGAAGCTTTCTTT.

This clone was detected a few times. The rearrangement links TRBV2 to TRBJ1-6, with D unresolved. Trimming removed 2 bases at V and 9 bases at J, with 14 bases between. Germline V CDR1 and CDR2: SNHLY, FYNNEI. This CDR3 region has 15 residues. The CDR3: CASSELGLIGSPLHF. In DNA, the CDR3 is TGTGCCAGCAGTGAACTAGGTTTAATTGGTTCACCCCTCCACTTT.

The chain is built from TRBV28 and TRBJ1-5, with 7 nucleotides matching TRBD1. CDR3 length equals 14 residues. Germline V gene lookup returns CDR1 MDHEN and CDR2 SYDVKM. V dropped 6 bases and J dropped 4; count of bases not matched to a gene: 6. CDR3 protein: CASSTGTVNQPQHF. In nucleotides, the CDR3 is TGTGCCAGCAGCACCGGGACAGTAAATCAGCCCCAGCATTTT.

The chain carries TRBV5-1 and TRBJ2-1, with a possible D match to TRBD1 (5 bases). Per the germline V gene, CDR1 is SGHRS and CDR2 is YFSETQ. Trimming left V 6 bases short and J 4 bases short, with 17 bases between. The CDR3 spans 15 residues. In DNA form, the CDR3 reads TGCGCCAGCACAATGGTGGCAGGGCCTTACAATGAGCAGTTCTTC. It translates to CASTMVAGPYNEQFF.

The chain recombines TRBV3-1 (or the pseudogene TRBV3-2) with TRBJ2-7; D is possibly TRBD1 (6 bases). The V and J ends lost 5 bases and 4 bases respectively, with 15 bases between them. Germline CDR1 LGHDT, CDR2 YNNKEL (reference sequence). CDR3 size: 14 residues. The CDR3 nucleotides are TGTGCCAGCAGCGAATCGTACAGGGAGTACGAGCAGTACTTC. It encodes CASSESYREYEQYF.

This chain uses TRBV9 with TRBJ2-7, with D perhaps TRBD1 (6 bases). CDR3 length: 12 residues. V lost 3 bases and J lost 4, with 8 bases in between. Looked up from germline, CDR1 is SGDLS and CDR2 is YYNGEE. For the CDR3, the DNA is TGTGCCAGCAGCGGACAGGATTACGAGCAGTACTTC. Translating it yields CASSGQDYEQYF.

This clone has more than one count but fewer than ten. This chain joins TRBV19 and TRBJ2-3; perhaps TRBD1 as D (8 bases). CDR3 length: 15 residues. V was pared by 3 bases and J by 9 bases, with 19 bases between. Germline CDR1 reads LNHDA; CDR2 reads SQIVND (reference sequence). As DNA, the CDR3 is TGTGCCAGTAGTATCGGGGACAGGCGGGGAGGGACGCAGTATTTT. Translating it yields CASSIGDRRGGTQYF.

The chain carries TRBV5-1 and TRBJ2-1, with TRBD1 identical over 9 bases. The CDR3 runs 17 residues. Germline CDR1 and CDR2: SGHRS and YFSETQ. J gave up 5 bases and V 5 bases, and 14 bases lay outside the gene matches. CDR3 protein: CASRYPKTGGWDNEQFF. Here the CDR3 DNA reads TGCGCCAGCAGGTATCCGAAGACAGGGGGTTGGGACAATGAGCAGTTCTTC.

The gene calls are TRBV7-2 and TRBJ2-7, with 12 bases fitting TRBD2. Germline V CDR1 and CDR2: SGHTA, FQGNSA. J gave up 2 bases and V 5 bases, and 4 bases lay outside the gene matches. The CDR3 has 15 amino acids. The CDR3 region is CASSAGLAGTYEQYF. The CDR3 DNA reads as TGTGCCAGCAGCGCCGGACTAGCGGGGACCTACGAGCAGTACTTC.

This clone was picked up a small number of times. The chain couples TRBV27 to TRBJ2-7; 9 nucleotides match TRBD1. The CDR3 length is 14 residues. CDR1 MNHEY and CDR2 SMNVEV come from the germline V gene (reference sequence). V lost 6 bases, J lost 7 bases, and 10 bases stayed unmatched. The CDR3 DNA reads as TGTGCCAGCAGACCGGGACAGGGCCGATGGGAGCAGTACTTC. Translating it yields CASRPGQGRWEQYF.

This clone was observed a few times. The chain couples TRBV28 to TRBJ1-2; TRBD1 matches 8 bases. The CDR3 length is 15 residues. The germline V gene has CDR1 MDHEN and CDR2 SYDVKM. V was pared by 6 bases and J by 4 bases, with 10 bases of the junction left unmatched. CDR3 region: CASRPQGTGSYGYTF. The CDR3 DNA is TGTGCCAGCAGACCCCAAGGGACAGGTTCCTATGGCTACACCTTC.

V and J are TRBV2 and TRBJ1-3; the match to TRBD1 covers 7 bases. The CDR3 is 16 amino acids. With 6 bases clipped from V and 0 bases from J, the junction kept 8 bases outside the gene matches. The germline V gene encodes CDR1 SNHLY and CDR2 FYNNEI. The CDR3 DNA is TGTGCCAGCAGGAGAGCAGGGGACAGCTCTGGAAACACCATATATTTT. It yields the protein CASRRAGDSSGNTIYF.

This clone was detected ten times or more. The chain combines TRBV14 with TRBJ2-3; possibly TRBD2 for D (6 bases). The germline V gene has CDR1 SGHDN and CDR2 FVKESK. The CDR3 runs 15 residues. V dropped 2 bases and J dropped 2 bases, with 11 bases sitting between them. Written as DNA, the CDR3 is TGTGCCAGCAGCCAATTGGGAGGCCCCACAGATACGCAGTATTTT. Translated, it gives CASSQLGGPTDTQYF.